This T cell receptor beta chain was observed in a study of blood T cell repertoires in COVID-19. Per the authors' pipeline: Amplifying reference gene primers gave estimates of nucleated cell counts. Only in-frame clones appear in the TCRdb table, and some are missing; sequencing was by immunoSEQ multiplex PCR. V and J calls and clone size come straight from that table; D and trimming were deduced from the DNA. Of roughly 160,000 clones listed, about 85% are singletons. Germline assignment: CDR1 SGHNT and CDR2 YYREEE (reference sequence). CDR3 length: 15 residues. The V gene end was trimmed by 4 bases and the J gene end by 8 bases; junction bases not matched to a gene: 11.

The chain employs TRBV5-4 and TRBJ1-2, with 10 bases identical to TRBD1. Sequences were obtained from peripheral blood. The TCR was taken from an elderly woman with COVID-19, enrolled during active disease. The CDR3 loop is CASSPRDRGIWGYTF. The CDR3, as DNA: TGTGCCAGCAGCCCAAGGGACAGGGGAATTTGGGGCTACACCTTC.